This T cell receptor (beta chain) was captured in a study of a mutant IDH1 vaccine in newly diagnosed glioma. Study in general: In some groups vaccination began 4-6 weeks post-radiotherapy; others received it with temozolomide. Patients arrived already treated with radiotherapy, temozolomide, or both, most having had both. Treated patients had a mean age of 40.4 years and an approximately 60% male, roughly 40% female split.

Regarding this clone: Its target is not known.

Regarding time point: week 35, safety follow-up. Each dose of the vaccine consisted of 300 ug of mutant IDH1 20-mer peptide, with topical imiquimod. Patients, over weeks 1, 3, 5, 7, 11, 15, 19 and 23, received a total of eight vaccinations. Germline values: CDR1 SGHKS, CDR2 YYEKEE (reference sequence). This CDR3 has 17 residues. Trimming at V came to 4 bases and at J to 9 bases, leaving 19 bases not matched to a gene. Some clones are missing from TCRdb's copy, which holds only in-frame ones; the method was immunoSEQ multiplex PCR. The sample records about 50,000 clones, around 84% being singletons. The chain uses TRBV5-5 and TRBJ2-3; 8 positions match TRBD2. The sample in question was PBMCs, obtained from a glioma patient whose treatment included an IDH1 peptide vaccine. This TCR was recovered from a woman between 18 and 30 years old with glioma. CDR3 coding DNA: TGTGCCAGCAGCACCGGGGGGCTAGCGGGTTCCGATACGACGCAGTATTTT. Translating it yields CASSTGGLAGSDTTQYF.